What follows are 5 T cell receptor beta chains derived from one specimen sequenced in a study of OX40 agonist ivuxolimab in advanced cancers. Sequencing was performed with immunoSEQ multiplex PCR; in TCRdb, only in-frame clones are kept and a portion is missing. The sample includes approximately 91,000 clones, around nine tenths of them seen just once. The starting material was CD4+ or CD8+ T cells sorted from blood, obtained in a trial of the OX40 agonist ivuxolimab. All receptors come from an adult with an advanced solid tumor such as melanoma, head and neck, liver or kidney cancer.

The CDR3 DNA is TGTGCCAGCTCACCGCAGAGGGATTCCTACAATGAGCAGTTCTTC. The encoded protein is CASSPQRDSYNEQFF. The chain is built from TRBV18 and TRBJ2-1, with a weak D call TRBD2 (5 bases). Trimming removed 3 bases from V and 1 base from J, with 10 bases in between. CDR1 and CDR2 (germline): KGHSH, LQKENI. CDR3 size: 15 residues.

The chain links TRBV5-4 to TRBJ2-7; D call uncertain. This CDR3 has 14 residues. Trimming pared 1 base from V and 2 bases from J, leaving 10 bases between. Germline values: CDR1 SGHNT, CDR2 YYREEE (reference sequence). The chain's CDR3 is CASSLLIGPYEQYF. The CDR3 DNA follows: TGTGCCAGCAGCTTGCTTATAGGGCCCTACGAGCAGTACTTC.

This rearrangement joins TRBV7-9 to TRBJ2-3; no firm D call. The germline V and J ends were trimmed by 5 bases and 2 bases, with 11 bases remaining between them. Germline V lookup: CDR1 SEHNR, CDR2 FQNEAQ (reference sequence). The CDR3 is made up of 14 amino acids. CDR3 loop: CASSPTLSTDTQYF. Here the CDR3 DNA reads TGTGCCAGCAGCCCGACTCTATCCACAGATACGCAGTATTTT. The full variable domain, in which reference TRBV7-9 and TRBJ2-3 provide the parts outside the CDR3, is DTGVSQNPRHKITKRGQNVTFRCDPISEHNRLYWYRQTLGQGPEFLTYFQNEAQLEKSRLLSDRFSAERPKGSFSTLEIQRTEQGDSAMYLCASSPTLSTDTQYFGPGTRLTVL.

The V call is TRBV7-6, the J call TRBJ1-1; D perhaps matches TRBD1 (5 bases). Germline CDR1 SGHVS, CDR2 FNYEAQ. CDR3 length equals 14 residues. V was cut by 3 bases and J by 3 bases, with 11 bases left in between. The CDR3 sequence is CASSLDGGDTEAFF. Here the CDR3 DNA reads TGTGCCAGCAGCTTGGACGGAGGGGACACTGAAGCTTTCTTT.

This clone came up a few times. The same CDR3 also results from other DNA sequences found in this sample. The chain has TRBV29-1 and TRBJ1-1; a possible D gene is TRBD1 (5 bases). V gave up 6 bases and J gave up 0 bases, with 14 bases separating them. The CDR3 sequence is 14 residues long. CDR1 is SQVTM and CDR2 is ANQGSEA in the germline V gene. The CDR3 spells CSVGTSPLNTEAFF. The CDR3 DNA reads as TGCAGCGTGGGGACTTCACCGTTGAACACTGAAGCTTTCTTT.